Below, 22 T cell receptor beta chains from the same sample are listed, as sequenced in a study of T cell responses to AZD1222 COVID-19 vaccine. Repertoires were generated with immunoSEQ multiplex PCR, while TCRdb's copy carries only in-frame clones and drops some. Here the sample spans roughly 77,000 clones, roughly 90% being singletons. The material was peripheral blood, obtained on day 0 of AZD1222 vaccination. Receptor source: an adult in good health.

The chain carries TRBV19 and TRBJ1-3; a possible D gene is TRBD1 (5 bases). In germline, CDR1 is LNHDA, CDR2 SQIVND (reference sequence). The CDR3 loop spans 17 amino acids. Trimming stripped 4 bases from V and 4 bases from J, with 20 bases between. The CDR3 loop reads CASSSPGSGIRGNTIYF. CDR3 nucleotides: TGTGCCAGTAGTAGTCCTGGGTCAGGGATTAGGGGAAACACCATATATTTT.

The chain combines TRBV19 with TRBJ1-2, with 11 positions matching TRBD1. This CDR3 contains 15 residues. Germline V CDR1 and CDR2: LNHDA, SQIVND (reference sequence). J lost 4 bases, V lost 3 bases, and 4 bases had no gene match. CDR3 region: CASSIWTGGGYGYTF. CDR3 bases: TGTGCCAGTAGTATCTGGACAGGGGGCGGCTATGGCTACACCTTC.

V and J are TRBV11-2 and TRBJ1-6, with 9 positions matching TRBD1. V lost 5 bases, J lost 9 bases, and 5 bases stayed unmatched. The CDR3 runs 14 residues. Per the germline V gene, CDR1 is SGHAT and CDR2 is FQNNGV. DNA of the CDR3: TGTGCCAGCAGCCCGGGACAGGGTTCTTCACCCCTCCACTTT. Its translation is CASSPGQGSSPLHF.

This chain uses TRBV3-1 (or the pseudogene TRBV3-2) with TRBJ2-7, with D maybe TRBD2 (6 bases). This CDR3 region has 15 residues. Germline V gene data show CDR1 as LGHDT and CDR2 as YNNKEL (reference sequence). The V end was cut by 0 bases, the J end by 6 bases, with 15 bases between. The CDR3 nucleotides are TGTGCCAGCAGCCAAGACAGGGCGACTAGGAGCGAGCAGTACTTC. This encodes CASSQDRATRSEQYF.

This rearrangement joins TRBV5-6 to TRBJ2-4, with TRBD2 matching 13 bases. The CDR3 spans 15 residues. Trimming took 4 bases from V and 10 from J; bases not matched to a gene: 8. CDR1 is SGHDT, CDR2 YYEEEE, per germline. CDR3 sequence: CASSRLAGGSLIQYF. The CDR3, as DNA: TGTGCCAGCAGCAGACTAGCGGGGGGCTCCCTTATTCAGTACTTC.

The chain carries TRBV5-1 and TRBJ2-1, with no clear D. CDR3 size: 12 residues. V gave up 3 bases and J gave up 10 bases, with 11 bases separating them. Per germline, CDR1 SGHRS and CDR2 YFSETQ. CDR3 loop: CASSSPNYEQFF. The CDR3 DNA sequence: TGCGCCAGCAGCTCCCCAAACTACGAGCAGTTCTTC.

The CDR3: CASSPRAGDLSNEKLFF. CDR3 in DNA: TGTGCCAGCAGCCCTCGGGCGGGGGACTTGTCTAATGAAAAACTGTTTTTT. The genes are TRBV11-2 and TRBJ1-4; D is possibly TRBD1 (5 bases). Germline V gene lookup returns CDR1 SGHAT and CDR2 FQNNGV. Trimming left V 5 bases short and J 3 bases short, with 19 bases between. The CDR3 totals 17 residues.

The CDR3 DNA reads TGTGCCAGCAGCCCCCAAGCCGGGACTAGCGGGTTCTACGAGCAGTACTTC. The encoded protein is CASSPQAGTSGFYEQYF. The chain carries TRBV13 and TRBJ2-7; 12 bases are a match to TRBD2. Germline CDR1 is PRHDT and CDR2 is FYEKMQ (reference sequence). This CDR3 contains 17 residues. Losses at the gene ends were 5 bases for V and 3 bases for J; bases not matched to a gene: 11.

The V call is TRBV11-2, the J call TRBJ1-1; D is possibly TRBD1 (6 bases). The CDR3 extends over 15 amino acids. Germline-derived CDR1 and CDR2 are SGHAT and FQNNGV. V lost 6 bases to trimming and J lost 5 bases, with 19 bases between them. The CDR3 DNA follows: TGTGCCAGCAGTCTTTCGGCGGGAGGGGGTACTGAAGCTTTCTTT. Translation gives CASSLSAGGGTEAFF.

The rearrangement links TRBV5-5 to TRBJ2-2; 7 nucleotides match TRBD1. The CDR3 length is 14 residues. J gave up 6 bases and V 4 bases, and 6 bases lay outside the gene matches. CDR1 and CDR2 (germline): SGHKS, YYEKEE (reference sequence). This CDR3 is CASSQEGGAGELFF. The CDR3 DNA reads TGTGCCAGCAGCCAGGAAGGGGGCGCCGGGGAGCTGTTTTTT.

The chain has TRBV19 and TRBJ1-1; no definite D call. Germline assignment: CDR1 LNHDA and CDR2 SQIVND (reference sequence). This CDR3 has 14 amino acids. Trimming removed 5 bases at V and 3 bases at J, with 13 bases between. Written as DNA, the CDR3 is TGTGCCAGTAGTTTCGGGTTCGGAGACACTGAAGCTTTCTTT. It is translated as CASSFGFGDTEAFF.

This clone was detected once. The V gene is TRBV7-3, the J gene TRBJ1-5; D not certain. Germline assignment: CDR1 SGHTA and CDR2 FQGTGA. The CDR3 is made up of 15 amino acids. Between the trimmed V and J ends, which lost 2 bases and 4 bases, there was a span of 12 bases. CDR3 sequence (DNA): TGTGCCAGCAGCTTAGGAGGTGGACCGAATCAGCCCCAGCATTTT. This translates into CASSLGGGPNQPQHF.

V and J are TRBV25-1 and TRBJ1-5; D call uncertain. Germline CDR1 is MGHDK and CDR2 is SYGVNS. Trimming took 7 bases from V and 4 from J, leaving 8 bases between them. This CDR3 comprises 12 residues. CDR3 protein: CASTRGNQPQHF. In nucleotides, the CDR3 is TGTGCCAGCACGAGAGGGAATCAGCCCCAGCATTTT. Full variable domain (missing parts from reference TRBV25-1 and TRBJ1-5): EADIYQTPRYLVIGTGKKITLECSQTMGHDKMYWYQQDPGMELHLIHYSYGVNSTEKGDLSSESTVSRIRTEHFPLTLESARPSHTSQYLCASTRGNQPQHFGDGTRLSIL.

The rearrangement uses TRBV12-3 or TRBV12-4 and TRBJ1-2; no definite D call. V gave up 6 bases and J gave up 4 bases, with 12 bases separating them. This CDR3 has 13 amino acids. The CDR3 is CASSPGRSYGYTF. In DNA form, the CDR3 reads TGTGCCAGCAGCCCCGGACGGTCCTATGGCTACACCTTC.

This clone is a singleton in its sample. The CDR3 DNA sequence: TGTGCCAGTAAGCTGACAGGGGTGAGAAATTCACCCCTCCACTTT. This encodes CASKLTGVRNSPLHF. The V gene is TRBV19, the J gene TRBJ1-6, with 8 bases identical to TRBD1. Germline V gene data show CDR1 as LNHDA and CDR2 as SQIVND (reference sequence). V dropped 7 bases and J dropped 7; count of bases not matched to a gene: 9. There are 15 residues in the CDR3. The variable domain in full, completed from reference TRBV19 and TRBJ1-6, reads DGGITQSPKYLFRKEGQNVTLSCEQNLNHDAMYWYRQDPGQGLRLIYYSQIVNDFQKGDIAEGYSVSREKKESFPLTVTSAQKNPTAFYLCASKLTGVRNSPLHFGNGTRLTVT.

V is TRBV18 and J is TRBJ2-3, with D perhaps TRBD1 (6 bases). V was shortened by 3 bases and J by 3 bases, with 7 bases between the two germline ends. In germline, CDR1 is KGHSH, CDR2 LQKENI. This CDR3 has 13 amino acids. CDR3 sequence reads: CASSPDRTDTQYF. As DNA, the CDR3 is TGTGCCAGCTCACCGGACAGAACAGATACGCAGTATTTT. The whole variable domain, remainder taken from reference TRBV18 and TRBJ2-3, is NAGVMQNPRHLVRRRGQEARLRCSPMKGHSHVYWYRQLPEEGLKFMVYLQKENIIDESGMPKERFSAEFPKEGPSILRIQQVVRGDSAAYFCASSPDRTDTQYFGPGTRLTVL.

This chain uses TRBV4-3 with TRBJ1-2; no clear D. V gave up 0 bases and J gave up 6 bases, with 11 bases separating them. This CDR3 region has 14 residues. Germline lookup yields CDR1 LGHNA and CDR2 YSLEER. CDR3 nucleotides: TGCGCCAGCAGCCAAGATTTGCACGGGGATGGCTACACCTTC. Translated: CASSQDLHGDGYTF.

The rearrangement links TRBV24-1 to TRBJ2-2, with 10 nucleotides matching TRBD2. V lost 1 base, J lost 6 bases, and 7 bases stayed unmatched. This CDR3 region has 17 residues. CDR1 and CDR2 from the germline V gene are KGHDR and SFDVKD. CDR3 coding DNA: TGTGCCACCAGTGATTTTCGGAGCGGGGGGGCGTCCGGGGAGCTGTTTTTT. Amino acid sequence: CATSDFRSGGASGELFF.

The chain is built from TRBV5-1 and TRBJ1-1; 8 bases agree with TRBD1. This CDR3 region has 14 residues. V lost 4 bases to trimming and J lost 3 bases; unmatched junction nucleotides: 5. Germline lookup yields CDR1 SGHRS and CDR2 YFSETQ. This CDR3 is CASSHGQGDTEAFF. CDR3 sequence (DNA): TGCGCCAGCAGCCATGGACAGGGAGACACTGAAGCTTTCTTT.

The J gene is TRBJ1-2, the V gene TRBV15; D might be TRBD1 (5 bases). The CDR3 consists of 16 residues. Germline CDR1 and CDR2: LNHNV and YYDKDF (reference sequence). The V end was cut by 3 bases, the J end by 4 bases, with 18 bases between. CDR3 in amino acids: CATSSGGSGRIYGYTF. The CDR3, as DNA: TGTGCCACCAGCAGTGGAGGTTCGGGACGGATCTATGGCTACACCTTC.

J is TRBJ2-5 and V is TRBV3-1 (or the pseudogene TRBV3-2); 8 bases are a match to TRBD2. The V segment lost 3 bases and the J segment 4 bases; nucleotides outside the gene matches: 10. The CDR3 length is 16 residues. Looked up from germline, CDR1 is LGHDT and CDR2 is YNNKEL (reference sequence). This CDR3 reads CASSQPGLVRPETQYF. The CDR3 DNA is TGTGCCAGCAGCCAGCCGGGACTAGTAAGGCCAGAGACCCAGTACTTC.

The rearrangement links TRBV10-3 to TRBJ1-4, with D possibly being TRBD1 (5 bases). Germline V gene lookup returns CDR1 ENHRY and CDR2 SYGVKD. The CDR3 covers 13 residues. The ends were cut back, 10 bases at V and 0 bases at J, with 9 bases in the middle. CDR3 protein: CATGRATNEKLFF. For the CDR3, the DNA is TGTGCCACGGGACGGGCAACTAATGAAAAACTGTTTTTT.